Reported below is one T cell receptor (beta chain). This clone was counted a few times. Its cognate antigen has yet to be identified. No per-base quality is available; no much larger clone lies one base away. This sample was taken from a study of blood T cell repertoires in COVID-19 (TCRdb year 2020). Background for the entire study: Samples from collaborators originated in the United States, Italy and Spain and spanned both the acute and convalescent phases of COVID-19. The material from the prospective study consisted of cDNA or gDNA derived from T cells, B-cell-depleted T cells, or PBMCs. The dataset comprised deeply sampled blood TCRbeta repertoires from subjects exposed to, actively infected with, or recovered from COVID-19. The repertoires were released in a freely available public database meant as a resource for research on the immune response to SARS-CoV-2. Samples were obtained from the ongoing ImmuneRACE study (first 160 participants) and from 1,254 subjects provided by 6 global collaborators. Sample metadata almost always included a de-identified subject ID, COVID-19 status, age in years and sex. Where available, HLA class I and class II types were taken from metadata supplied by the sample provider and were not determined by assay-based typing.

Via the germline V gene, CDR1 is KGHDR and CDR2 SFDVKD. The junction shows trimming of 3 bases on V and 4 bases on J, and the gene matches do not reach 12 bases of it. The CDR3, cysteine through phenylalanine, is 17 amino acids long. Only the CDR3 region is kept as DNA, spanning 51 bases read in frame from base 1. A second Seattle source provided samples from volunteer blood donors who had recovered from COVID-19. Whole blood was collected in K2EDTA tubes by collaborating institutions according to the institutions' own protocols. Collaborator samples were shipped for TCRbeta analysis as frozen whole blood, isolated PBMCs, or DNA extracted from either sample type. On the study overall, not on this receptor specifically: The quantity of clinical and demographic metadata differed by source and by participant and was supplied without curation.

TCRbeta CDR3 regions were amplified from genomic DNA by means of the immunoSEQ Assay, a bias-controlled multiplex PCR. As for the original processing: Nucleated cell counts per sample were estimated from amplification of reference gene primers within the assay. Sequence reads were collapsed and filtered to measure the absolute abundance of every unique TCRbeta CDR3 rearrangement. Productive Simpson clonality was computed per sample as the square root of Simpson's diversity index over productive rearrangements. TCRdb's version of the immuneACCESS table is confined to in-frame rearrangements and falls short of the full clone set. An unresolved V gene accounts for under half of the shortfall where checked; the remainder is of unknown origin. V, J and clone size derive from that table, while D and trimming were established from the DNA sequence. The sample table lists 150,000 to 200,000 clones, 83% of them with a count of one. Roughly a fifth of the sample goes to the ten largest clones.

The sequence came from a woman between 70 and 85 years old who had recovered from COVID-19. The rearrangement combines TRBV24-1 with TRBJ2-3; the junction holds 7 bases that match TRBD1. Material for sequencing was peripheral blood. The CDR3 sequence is CATSDPAPTGSPDTQYF. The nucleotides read TGTGCCACCAGTGATCCCGCCCCGACAGGGAGCCCAGATACGCAGTATTTT.